Listed below are T cell receptor beta chains from one sample, sequenced in a study of blood T cell repertoires in COVID-19. Some clones are missing from TCRdb's copy, which holds only in-frame ones; the method was immunoSEQ multiplex PCR. The sample shows around 300,000 clones, around nine tenths of them seen only once. Sequenced: peripheral blood. All receptors come from a woman in her 30s with COVID-19, enrolled during active disease. Both conserved end residues are part of each CDR3. Each record gives: clone size, V gene, D gene, J gene, CDR3 DNA, CDR3 protein. D genes are given only for firm matches. Clone size is not always given. Where it is, it says once, few, many or a class for expanded clones.

.	TRBV4-3	TRBD2	TRBJ2-1	TGCGCCAGCAGCCAGGGACTAGCGGCCTACAATGAGCAGTTCTTC	CASSQGLAAYNEQFF
once	TRBV5-4	TRBD1	TRBJ2-2	TGTGCCAGCAGGTTACAGGGGTCAACCGGGGAGCTGTTTTTT	CASRLQGSTGELFF
.	TRBV6-2/TRBV6-3	.	TRBJ2-3	TGTGCCAGCAGTTACGCGGGGTCCACAGATACGCAGTATTTT	CASSYAGSTDTQYF
.	TRBV6-2/TRBV6-3	.	TRBJ1-5	TGTGCCAGCAGTAAGGACAGCCCCAATCAGCCCCAGCATTTT	CASSKDSPNQPQHF
.	TRBV6-6	TRBD1	TRBJ1-5	TGTGCCAGCAGCCCAACAGGGGTGTATCAGCCCCAGCATTTT	CASSPTGVYQPQHF
.	TRBV30	.	TRBJ1-5	TGTGCCTGGAGTCCCCCAGGGGCTGCGAATCAGCCCCAGCATTTT	CAWSPPGAANQPQHF
.	TRBV7-2	.	TRBJ2-7	TGTGCCAGCAGCTTTATAGCCTACGAGCAGTACTTC	CASSFIAYEQYF
.	TRBV5-1	TRBD1	TRBJ1-4	TGCGCCAGCAGCTTTACAGGGGCAGTTAATGAAAAACTGTTTTTT	CASSFTGAVNEKLFF
.	TRBV5-1	.	TRBJ2-7	TGCGCCAGCAGCTTCCAGCCTAGCTCCTACGAGCAGTACTTC	CASSFQPSSYEQYF
.	TRBV27	TRBD1	TRBJ2-1	TGTGCCAGCAGTTTACAGGGGGCCAATGAGCAGTTCTTC	CASSLQGANEQFF
once	TRBV28	.	TRBJ1-6	TGTGCCAGCAGAAGCCGACTGATCTATAATTCACCCCTCCACTTT	CASRSRLIYNSPLHF
.	TRBV20-1	.	TRBJ1-6	TGCAGTGCTAGTACCTCGGGACAACGAGATTCACCCCTCCACTTT	CSASTSGQRDSPLHF
.	TRBV9	.	TRBJ1-3	TGTGCCAGCAGCCCCGGCGGGGGAAACACCATATATTTT	CASSPGGGNTIYF
.	TRBV28	.	TRBJ2-1	TGTGCCAGCAGTTTAGGCCCCAGCGGTACATACAATGAGCAGTTCTTC	CASSLGPSGTYNEQFF
.	TRBV2	TRBD2	TRBJ2-7	TGTGCCAGCAGTCAAGCGGGAGGGCCGTGGGAGCAGTACTTC	CASSQAGGPWEQYF
once	TRBV11-2	TRBD1	TRBJ1-5	TGTGCCAGCAGCACTGGGACAGCAAATCAGCCCCAGCATTTT	CASSTGTANQPQHF
.	TRBV5-6	.	TRBJ2-5	TGTGCCAGCAGCTTGTCCGGGAGAGGGGAAGAGACCCAGTACTTC	CASSLSGRGEETQYF
.	TRBV6-5	.	TRBJ2-3	TGTGCCAGCATCTTAAGGGGAACGGGCACAGATACGCAGTATTTT	CASILRGTGTDTQYF
.	TRBV7-2	TRBD1	TRBJ1-1	TGTGCCAGCAGCTCGCCGACAGGGAAGAACACTGAAGCTTTCTTT	CASSSPTGKNTEAFF
.	TRBV24-1	TRBD2	TRBJ2-1	TGTGCCACCAGTGCGCAAACCGGGACTAGCGGGGCAACCTACAATGAGCAGTTCTTC	CATSAQTGTSGATYNEQFF
.	TRBV18	.	TRBJ2-7	TGTGCCAGCTCACCAACAGTCCAGGGACTGGGCTCCGAGCAGTACTTC	CASSPTVQGLGSEQYF
.	TRBV30	TRBD1	TRBJ1-5	TGTGCCTGGAGTCCAGGACAGGGGCTCCGAGTCCAGCATTTT	CAWSPGQGLRVQHF
.	TRBV6-2/TRBV6-3	.	TRBJ2-7	TGTGCCAGCAGTAACCTACTAGCTCCCCCCTACGAGCAGTACTTC	CASSNLLAPPYEQYF
.	TRBV6-5	.	TRBJ1-3	TGTGCCAGCAGTCGCCAGGGTAGCGGTGGAAACACCATATATTTT	CASSRQGSGGNTIYF
once	TRBV3-1/TRBV3-2	TRBD2	TRBJ2-1	TGTGCCAGCAGCCAAGAAGGGCCTTCTAGCGGGAGGACCAATGAGCAGTTCTTC	CASSQEGPSSGRTNEQFF
.	TRBV19	.	TRBJ2-7	TGTGCCAGTAGGGGGTCAGGGGTGAGAAACGAGCAGTACTTC	CASRGSGVRNEQYF
.	TRBV27	.	TRBJ1-4	TGTGCCAGCAGTTTTTCCCGGCAGGGGCTGGCTGGGAATGAAAAACTGTTTTTT	CASSFSRQGLAGNEKLFF
.	TRBV28	.	TRBJ2-5	TGTGCCAGCAGCCCGACAGGCCCCTGGGGGGAGACCCAGTACTTC	CASSPTGPWGETQYF
.	TRBV3-1/TRBV3-2	.	TRBJ1-6	TGTGCCAGCAGCCAGGACAGAGGGGGTTCACCCCTCCACTTT	CASSQDRGGSPLHF
.	TRBV28	TRBD1	TRBJ1-1	TGTGCCAGCAGTCCCGGGACAGTAATGAACACTGAAGCTTTCTTT	CASSPGTVMNTEAFF
.	TRBV7-9	.	TRBJ2-1	TGTGCCAGCAGCTTAGGTCTGGTAGCGGATTACAATGAGCAGTTCTTC	CASSLGLVADYNEQFF
few	TRBV10-2	TRBD2	TRBJ2-7	TGCGCCAGCAGAGGGAGCGGGACGGTTCACGAGCAGTACTTC	CASRGSGTVHEQYF
.	TRBV27	TRBD1	TRBJ1-1	TGTGCCAGCAGTTGGACAGGGACGAACACTGAAGCTTTCTTT	CASSWTGTNTEAFF
.	TRBV5-4	.	TRBJ2-1	TGTGCCAGCAGCTCGCTAGCGAGCGATGAGCAGTTCTTC	CASSSLASDEQFF
.	TRBV5-4	TRBD1	TRBJ1-6	TGTGCCAGCAGCTTGTACGGGACAGGGTGGAATTCACCCCTCCACTTT	CASSLYGTGWNSPLHF
.	TRBV24-1	TRBD1	TRBJ1-5	TGTGCCACCAGTGACGGGACAGGGGGGAGGCCCCAGCATTTT	CATSDGTGGRPQHF
once	TRBV15	.	TRBJ1-1	TGTGCCACCAGCCCCCAGAGGGCGGGCAACACTGAAGCTTTCTTT	CATSPQRAGNTEAFF
.	TRBV3-1/TRBV3-2	TRBD1	TRBJ1-2	TGTGCCAGCAGCCAACTCACCGGGACAGGGGCTGGTGGCTACACCTTC	CASSQLTGTGAGGYTF
.	TRBV19	TRBD2	TRBJ2-1	TGTGCCAGTGCCGGGGGGGATGAGCAGTTCTTC	CASAGGDEQFF
.	TRBV27	TRBD1	TRBJ2-1	TGTGCCAGCAGGCGGGACAGGACTTACAATGAGCAGTTCTTC	CASRRDRTYNEQFF
.	TRBV7-9	.	TRBJ1-1	TGTGCCAGCACCTATCCGGGGTCTCGAACCGCTGAAGCTTTCTTT	CASTYPGSRTAEAFF
.	TRBV6-2/TRBV6-3	.	TRBJ2-7	TGTGCCAGCAGTTCACTTGCCTACGAGCAGTACTTC	CASSSLAYEQYF
.	TRBV29-1	.	TRBJ2-7	TGCAGCGCCGGAGAGTGGACCTACGAGCAGTACTTC	CSAGEWTYEQYF
.	TRBV25-1	.	TRBJ2-6	TGTGCCAGCAGTGATACAGGTCCCTCTGGGGCCAACGTCCTGACTTTC	CASSDTGPSGANVLTF
.	TRBV10-1	TRBD2	TRBJ2-2	TGCGCCAGCAGTGATAGTGGCGGGAGGGCCGCCGGGGAGCTGTTTTTT	CASSDSGGRAAGELFF
once	TRBV2	TRBD1	TRBJ2-5	TGTGCCAGCAGCAGGGGGCTGGAGACCCAGTACTTC	CASSRGLETQYF
.	TRBV23-1	.	TRBJ1-1	TGCGCCAGCAGTCAATTCGGCGGGCTGAACACTGAAGCTTTCTTT	CASSQFGGLNTEAFF
.	TRBV30	TRBD1	TRBJ1-6	TGTGCCTGGAGTCCAACAGGGGGCAATTCACCCCTCCACTTT	CAWSPTGGNSPLHF
few	TRBV6-6	.	TRBJ1-5	TGTGCCAGCAGTTACCAACAGGGTTTCAATCAGCCCCAGCATTTT	CASSYQQGFNQPQHF
.	TRBV27	TRBD1	TRBJ1-1	TGTGCCAGCAGTCCTACAGGGGTAAAGGGGAACACTGAAGCTTTCTTT	CASSPTGVKGNTEAFF
once	TRBV28	.	TRBJ2-1	TGTGCCAGCAGTTCCCGGACAGCGAGCTCCTACAATGAGCAGTTCTTC	CASSSRTASSYNEQFF
.	TRBV30	.	TRBJ1-2	TGTGCCTGGAGTGGCCAGCTAGCTAACTATGGCTACACCTTC	CAWSGQLANYGYTF
.	TRBV23-1	TRBD1	TRBJ1-6	TGCGCCAGCAGTCAAACCCCTCCCCCCCGGGACAGGGAATACCTGAGGTCACCCCTCCACTTT	CASSQTPPPRDREYLRSPLHF
.	TRBV12-3/TRBV12-4	.	TRBJ2-5	TGTGCCAGCAGTATGACAGAAGAGACCCAGTACTTC	CASSMTEETQYF